The clone carrying this T cell receptor (beta chain) is classed as medium-sized. Its antigen is unknown. Trimming removed 3 bases at V and 7 bases at J, with 14 bases between. This CDR3 is built from 15 residues. Germline V lookup: CDR1 SGDLS, CDR2 YYNGEE. The sample comes from a study of T cells in localized non-small cell lung cancer. Study observations and caveats: Uninvolved nearby lung showed the greatest T cell clonality, exceeding that found in tumor. There were a median 57 of the top 100 tumor clones appearing in adjacent lung. The study linked higher blood T cell density to longer overall survival. Heterogeneity stays possible, as sequencing covered only one tumor region.

The protocol was immunoSEQ multiplex PCR, while the TCRdb copy is restricted to in-frame clones and leaves out a portion. The table has fewer than 5,000 clones, approximately 29% seen once. The TCR was taken from a man aged 40 to 69 with stage III squamous cell lung carcinoma. This chain connects TRBV9 to TRBJ1-6; D is possibly TRBD1 (6 bases). The sample was lung tumor tissue, taken before any cancer treatment. The CDR3 DNA follows: TGTGCCAGCAGCGGGACTGGGGGGGCAAATTCACCCCTCCACTTT. It codes for CASSGTGGANSPLHF.